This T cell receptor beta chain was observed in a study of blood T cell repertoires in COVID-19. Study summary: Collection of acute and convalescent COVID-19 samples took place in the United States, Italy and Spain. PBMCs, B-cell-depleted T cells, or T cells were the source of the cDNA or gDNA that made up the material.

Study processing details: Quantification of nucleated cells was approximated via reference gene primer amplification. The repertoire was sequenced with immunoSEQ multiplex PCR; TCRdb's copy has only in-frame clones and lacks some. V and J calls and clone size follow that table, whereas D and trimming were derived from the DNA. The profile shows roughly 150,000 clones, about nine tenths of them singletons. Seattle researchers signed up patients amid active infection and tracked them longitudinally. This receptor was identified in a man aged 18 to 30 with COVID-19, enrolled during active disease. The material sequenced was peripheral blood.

CDR3: CASSPGGSGGYTF. The DNA of the CDR3 is TGTGCCAGCAGTCCAGGGGGCTCAGGGGGCTACACCTTC. This chain joins TRBV27 and TRBJ1-2, with TRBD1 matching 8 bases. The ends lost 5 bases at V and 8 bases at J; junction bases unmatched: 7. The germline gives CDR1 MNHEY, CDR2 SMNVEV (reference sequence). The CDR3 has 13 residues.